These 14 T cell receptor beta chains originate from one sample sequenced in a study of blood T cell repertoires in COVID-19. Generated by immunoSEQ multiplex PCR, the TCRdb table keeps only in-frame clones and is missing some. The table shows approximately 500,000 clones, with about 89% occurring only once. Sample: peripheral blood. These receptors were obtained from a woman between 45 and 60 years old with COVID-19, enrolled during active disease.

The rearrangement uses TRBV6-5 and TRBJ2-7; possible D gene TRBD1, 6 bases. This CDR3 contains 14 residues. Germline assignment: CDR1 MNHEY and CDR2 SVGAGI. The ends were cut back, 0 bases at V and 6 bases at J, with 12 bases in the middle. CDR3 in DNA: TGTGCCAGCAGTTACTCCGACCCAGGGGTCGAGCAGTACTTC. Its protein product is CASSYSDPGVEQYF.

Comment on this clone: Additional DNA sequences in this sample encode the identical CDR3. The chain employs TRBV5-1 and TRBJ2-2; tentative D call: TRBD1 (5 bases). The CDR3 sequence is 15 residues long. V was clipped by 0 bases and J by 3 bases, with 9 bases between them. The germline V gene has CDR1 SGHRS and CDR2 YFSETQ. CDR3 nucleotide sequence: TGCGCCAGCAGCTTGGAAGGGGCGGACACCGGGGAGCTGTTTTTT. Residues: CASSLEGADTGELFF.

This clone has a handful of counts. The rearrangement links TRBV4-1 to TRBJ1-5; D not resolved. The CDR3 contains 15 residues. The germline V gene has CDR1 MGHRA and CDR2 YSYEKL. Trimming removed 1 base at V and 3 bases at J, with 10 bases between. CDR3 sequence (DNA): TGCGCCAGCAGCCAAGTATTCGGTCCCAATCAGCCCCAGCATTTT. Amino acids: CASSQVFGPNQPQHF.

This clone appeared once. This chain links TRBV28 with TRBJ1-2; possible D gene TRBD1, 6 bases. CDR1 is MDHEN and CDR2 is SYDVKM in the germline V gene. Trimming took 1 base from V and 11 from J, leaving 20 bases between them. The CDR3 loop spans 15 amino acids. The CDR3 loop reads CASSLLSGQGGGYTF. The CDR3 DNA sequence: TGTGCCAGCAGTTTATTATCGGGACAAGGGGGAGGGTACACCTTC.

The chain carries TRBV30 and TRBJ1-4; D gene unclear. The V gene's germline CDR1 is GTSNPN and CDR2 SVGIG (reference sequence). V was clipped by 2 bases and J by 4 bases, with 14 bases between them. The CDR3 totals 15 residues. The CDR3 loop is CAWSRNPAGNEKLFF. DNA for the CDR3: TGTGCCTGGAGTCGAAACCCGGCGGGTAATGAAAAACTGTTTTTT.

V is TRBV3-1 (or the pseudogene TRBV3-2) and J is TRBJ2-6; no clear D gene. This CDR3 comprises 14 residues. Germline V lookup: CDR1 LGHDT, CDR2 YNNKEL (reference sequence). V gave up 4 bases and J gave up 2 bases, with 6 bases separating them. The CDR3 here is CASSPGPGANVLTF. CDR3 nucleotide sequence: TGTGCCAGCAGCCCCGGTCCTGGGGCCAACGTCCTGACTTTC.

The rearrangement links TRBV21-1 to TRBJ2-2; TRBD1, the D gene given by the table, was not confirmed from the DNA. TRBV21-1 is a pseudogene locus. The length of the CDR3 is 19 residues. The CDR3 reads CASTPFTPRQGPNPGELFF. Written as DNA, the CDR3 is TGTGCCAGCACCCCTTTTACCCCCCGCCAGGGGCCAAACCCCGGGGAGCTGTTTTTT.

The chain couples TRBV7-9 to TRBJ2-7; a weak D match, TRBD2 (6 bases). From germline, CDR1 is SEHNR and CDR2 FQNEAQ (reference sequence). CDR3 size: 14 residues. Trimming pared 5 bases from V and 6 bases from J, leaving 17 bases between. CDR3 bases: TGTGCCAGCAGCCAACAGACGGAGGGTGGCGAGCAGTACTTC. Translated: CASSQQTEGGEQYF.

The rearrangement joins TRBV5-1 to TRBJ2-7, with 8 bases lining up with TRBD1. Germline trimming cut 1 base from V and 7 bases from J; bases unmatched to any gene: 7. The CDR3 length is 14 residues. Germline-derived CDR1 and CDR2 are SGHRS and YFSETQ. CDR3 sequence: CASSLPGGPREQYF. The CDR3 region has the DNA TGCGCCAGCAGCTTGCCAGGGGGCCCGCGGGAGCAGTACTTC.

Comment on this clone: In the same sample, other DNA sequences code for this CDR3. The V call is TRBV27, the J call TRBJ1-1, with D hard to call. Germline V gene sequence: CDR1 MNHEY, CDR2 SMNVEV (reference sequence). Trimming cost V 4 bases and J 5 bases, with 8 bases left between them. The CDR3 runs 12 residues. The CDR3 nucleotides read TGTGCCAGCAGTTCAGGAGGGACTGAAGCTTTCTTT. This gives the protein CASSSGGTEAFF.

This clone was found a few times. The CDR3 region has the DNA TGTGCCAGCAGCGTATCACAAACTAATTCACCCCTCCACTTT. Residues: CASSVSQTNSPLHF. This rearrangement joins TRBV9 to TRBJ1-6; no reliable D call. The V gene's germline CDR1 is SGDLS and CDR2 YYNGEE. The CDR3 is made up of 14 amino acids. Trimming pared 1 base from V and 6 bases from J, leaving 8 bases between.

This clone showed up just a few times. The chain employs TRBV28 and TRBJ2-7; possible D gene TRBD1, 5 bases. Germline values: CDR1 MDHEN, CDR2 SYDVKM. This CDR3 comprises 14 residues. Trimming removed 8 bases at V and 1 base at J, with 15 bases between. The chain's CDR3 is CASSRVLHSYEQYF. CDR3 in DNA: TGTGCCAGCTCCAGGGTCCTCCATTCCTACGAGCAGTACTTC.

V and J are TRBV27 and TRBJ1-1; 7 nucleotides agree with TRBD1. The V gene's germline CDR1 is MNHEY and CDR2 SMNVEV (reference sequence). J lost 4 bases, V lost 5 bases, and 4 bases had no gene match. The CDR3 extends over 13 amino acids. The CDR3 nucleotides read TGTGCCAGCAGTGTGGGACAGCCCACTGAAGCTTTCTTT. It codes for CASSVGQPTEAFF.

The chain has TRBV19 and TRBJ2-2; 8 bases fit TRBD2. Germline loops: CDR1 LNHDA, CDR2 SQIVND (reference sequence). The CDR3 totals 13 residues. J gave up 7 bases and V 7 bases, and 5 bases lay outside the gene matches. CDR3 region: CASNGGAVGELFF. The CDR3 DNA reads TGTGCCAGTAACGGGGGGGCGGTCGGGGAGCTGTTTTTT.